This TCR beta chain was found in a study of blood T cell repertoires in COVID-19. Background on the study: Specimens from acute and convalescent COVID-19 originated in the United States, Italy and Spain. Sources were T cells, B-cell-depleted T cells, or PBMCs; the material itself was cDNA or gDNA.

In germline, CDR1 is KGHSH, CDR2 LQKENI. Trimming cost V 5 bases and J 4 bases, with 12 bases left between them. This CDR3 spans 13 amino acids. Original methodology: Amplification of reference gene primers provided the estimated nucleated cell counts. Profiled with immunoSEQ multiplex PCR; TCRdb holds only in-frame clones, not every one. V, J and clone size were drawn from that table, and D and trimming were deduced from the DNA. Of about 140,000 clones listed, approximately 80% were seen once; the top ten hold just under 9%. The receptor was isolated from a woman older than 75 in a cohort sampled during active or convalescent COVID-19. This chain joins TRBV18 and TRBJ2-7; D might be TRBD1 (6 bases). The specimen was peripheral blood. CDR3 DNA sequence: TGTGCCAGCTCAACTCGGACAGCATACGAGCAGTACTTC. Its translation is CASSTRTAYEQYF.